This entry lists 24 T cell receptor beta chains sequenced from one sample in a study of T cells in localized non-small cell lung cancer (TCRdb year 2020). The receptor library was made with the immunoSEQ multiplex PCR assay. This is the immuneACCESS table as TCRdb keeps it, with only in-frame sequences that have V and J called. A part of the clones is gone; compared with another copy, unresolved V genes explain less than half, and the rest is unexplained. In all, the sample holds 50,000 to 65,000 clones, and around 81% of those were seen once. The ten most abundant clones make up roughly 4.8% of the sample. This specimen was PBMCs, taken before any cancer treatment. All receptors come from a man aged 40 to 69 with stage II lung adenocarcinoma.

The chain uses TRBV7-2 and TRBJ2-7, with TRBD2 identical over 10 bases. J lost 7 bases, V lost 11 bases, and 11 bases had no gene match. The CDR3 is made up of 13 amino acids. Germline CDR1 is SGHTA and CDR2 is FQGNSA. CDR3 sequence: CAVDKREGGEQYF. The CDR3 nucleotides read TGTGCCGTGGACAAGCGGGAGGGCGGGGAGCAGTACTTC.

This chain links TRBV9 with TRBJ2-1; 7 bases map to TRBD2. This CDR3 is 17 amino acids long. V gave up 1 base and J gave up 4 bases; unmatched junction bases: 11. CDR1 and CDR2 from the germline V gene are SGDLS and YYNGEE. This CDR3 reads CASSVSLRSGTYNEQFF. The CDR3 DNA is TGTGCCAGCAGCGTATCCCTGAGAAGCGGGACTTACAATGAGCAGTTCTTC. Drawing the rest from reference TRBV9 and TRBJ2-1, the complete variable domain is DSGVTQTPKHLITATGQRVTLRCSPRSGDLSVYWYQQSLDQGLQFLIQYYNGEERAKGNILERFSAQQFPDLHSELNLSSLELGDSALYFCASSVSLRSGTYNEQFFGPGTRLTVL.

The rearrangement joins TRBV5-1 to TRBJ2-3; D call uncertain. This CDR3 region has 14 residues. The germline V gene encodes CDR1 SGHRS and CDR2 YFSETQ. V shed 0 bases and J shed 4 bases, with 9 bases lying between them. The CDR3 here is CASSLVREADTQYF. The DNA of the CDR3 is TGCGCCAGCAGCTTGGTAAGGGAAGCAGATACGCAGTATTTT.

The chain links TRBV29-1 to TRBJ1-2; D may be TRBD1 (5 bases). V lost 2 bases and J lost 7, with 14 bases in between. Germline-derived CDR1 and CDR2 are SQVTM and ANQGSEA. The CDR3 covers 13 residues. CDR3 in DNA: TGCAGCGTTGAAAAGGGCAGGGCGGGTGGCTACACCTTC. It yields the protein CSVEKGRAGGYTF.

V gene TRBV5-5 combines with J gene TRBJ1-1, with a possible D match to TRBD1 (6 bases). The CDR3 is 14 residues long. Per the germline V gene, CDR1 is SGHKS and CDR2 is YYEKEE (reference sequence). Trimming pared 3 bases from V and 0 bases from J, leaving 9 bases between. The CDR3 loop reads CASSWGAVNTEAFF. The CDR3 nucleotides are TGTGCCAGCAGCTGGGGGGCGGTGAACACTGAAGCTTTCTTT.

V gene TRBV4-3 combines with J gene TRBJ1-1; no clear D. Germline V gene data show CDR1 as LGHNA and CDR2 as YSLEER. The CDR3 is made up of 14 amino acids. Trimming took 0 bases from V and 4 from J, leaving 9 bases between them. The CDR3 coding sequence is TGCGCCAGCAGCCAAGAAAAAGGTGGCACTGAAGCTTTCTTT. It yields the protein CASSQEKGGTEAFF.

This sequence joins TRBV6-1 and TRBJ2-2; 10 bases are shared with TRBD1. The CDR3 spans 14 residues. Looked up from germline, CDR1 is MNHNS and CDR2 is SASEGT. The trim removed 8 bases at V and 6 bases at J, leaving 6 bases unmatched. The CDR3 region is CASCGTGVSGELFF. In DNA, the CDR3 is TGTGCCAGCTGCGGGACAGGGGTATCCGGGGAGCTGTTTTTT.

The chain recombines TRBV7-2 with TRBJ1-2; possible D gene TRBD1, 5 bases. The V end lost 5 bases, the J end lost 8 bases, and 15 bases lay between the germline ends. Germline values: CDR1 SGHTA, CDR2 FQGNSA. CDR3 length equals 13 residues. The CDR3 DNA sequence: TGTGCCAGCAGCCCAACGACAGTCCGGGGCTACACCTTC. Amino acid sequence: CASSPTTVRGYTF.

This clone appeared once. This rearrangement joins TRBV19 to TRBJ2-7; the match to TRBD1 covers 10 bases. V lost 6 bases and J lost 5; bases outside the gene matches: 10. CDR1 and CDR2 from the germline V gene are LNHDA and SQIVND (reference sequence). CDR3 length: 15 residues. CDR3 sequence: CASSDWDRGRDEQYF. In nucleotides, the CDR3 is TGTGCCAGTAGCGACTGGGACAGGGGCCGGGACGAGCAGTACTTC.

The chain combines TRBV4-1 with TRBJ2-3; possible D gene TRBD2, 7 bases. CDR1 and CDR2 (germline): MGHRA, YSYEKL. V lost 7 bases and J lost 5, with 25 bases in between. The CDR3 covers 17 residues. The CDR3 loop reads CASTLARAGASVDTQYF. DNA of the CDR3: TGCGCCAGCACCCTGGCGAGGGCGGGGGCCTCCGTAGATACGCAGTATTTT.

The chain joins TRBV28 to TRBJ2-5; D remains unclear. The CDR3 has 13 residues. Per the germline V gene, CDR1 is MDHEN and CDR2 is SYDVKM. V shed 5 bases and J shed 8 bases, with 15 bases lying between them. In DNA, the CDR3 is TGTGCCAGCAGTGGACCCCCGGTCGGAACCCAGTACTTC. Encoded protein: CASSGPPVGTQYF. The full variable domain, rest sourced from reference TRBV28 and TRBJ2-5, is DVKVTQSSRYLVKRTGEKVFLECVQDMDHENMFWYRQDPGLGLRLIYFSYDVKMKEKGDIPEGYSVSREKKERFSLILESASTNQTSMYLCASSGPPVGTQYFGPGTRLLVL.

The V gene is TRBV6-5, the J gene TRBJ2-1; 8 bases are shared with TRBD1. V was clipped by 6 bases and J by 6 bases; unmatched bases: 10. The germline gives CDR1 MNHEY, CDR2 SVGAGI. This CDR3 has 15 amino acids. The CDR3 nucleotides read TGTGCCAGCAGCCCAGCAGGGACAGGACTCAATGAGCAGTTCTTC. This codes for CASSPAGTGLNEQFF.

The rearrangement joins TRBV30 to TRBJ1-3; 9 bases agree with TRBD1. CDR1 and CDR2 (germline): GTSNPN, SVGIG (reference sequence). V lost 2 bases, J lost 4 bases, and 6 bases stayed unmatched. The CDR3 covers 15 residues. In nucleotides, the CDR3 is TGTGCCTGGAGTTCACAGGGGGCGCAGGGAAACACCATATATTTT. This sequence encodes CAWSSQGAQGNTIYF.

This chain joins TRBV18 and TRBJ1-2, with D unresolved. The CDR3 runs to 13 residues. Trimming stripped 2 bases from V and 2 bases from J, with 6 bases between. CDR1 and CDR2 from the germline V gene are KGHSH and LQKENI. The CDR3 loop reads CASSPEENYGYTF. For the CDR3, the DNA is TGTGCCAGCTCACCAGAGGAAAACTATGGCTACACCTTC.

The V gene is TRBV29-1, the J gene TRBJ1-2; perhaps TRBD1 as D (6 bases). V was shortened by 4 bases and J by 8 bases, with 20 bases between the two germline ends. The CDR3 consists of 14 residues. The germline V gene has CDR1 SQVTM and CDR2 ANQGSEA. CDR3 bases: TGCAGCGTTGGAGAAGTGGGAACAGGGATCGGCTACACCTTC. This codes for CSVGEVGTGIGYTF. Drawing the rest from reference TRBV29-1 and TRBJ1-2, the complete variable domain is SAVISQKPSRDICQRGTSLTIQCQVDSQVTMMFWYRQQPGQSLTLIATANQGSEATYESGFVIDKFPISRPNLTFSTLTVSNMSPEDSSIYLCSVGEVGTGIGYTFGSGTRLTVV.

This clone showed up just once. The J gene is TRBJ2-5, the V gene TRBV5-1; 12 bases line up with TRBD1. Germline V gene sequence: CDR1 SGHRS, CDR2 YFSETQ. CDR3 size: 14 residues. The V and J ends lost 7 bases and 5 bases, in that order; junction bases with no gene match: 6. CDR3: CASAGQGAAETQYF. Written as DNA, the CDR3 is TGCGCCAGCGCGGGACAGGGGGCGGCGGAGACCCAGTACTTC.

This chain connects TRBV5-1 to TRBJ1-2, with D unclear. CDR1 is SGHRS and CDR2 is YFSETQ in the germline V gene. Trimming shortened V by 3 bases and J by 5 bases, and 11 bases separated the two germline ends. The CDR3 is 13 residues long. The CDR3 region has the DNA TGCGCCAGCAGCTCGGACGGTGGGTATGGCTACACCTTC. Its translation: CASSSDGGYGYTF.

This chain links TRBV14 with TRBJ2-1, with D possibly being TRBD2 (5 bases). Trimming removed 5 bases at V and 0 bases at J, with 8 bases between. Germline values: CDR1 SGHDN, CDR2 FVKESK. CDR3 length: 14 residues. CDR3 in DNA: TGTGCCAGCAGCATAGACTACTCCTACAATGAGCAGTTCTTC. Translation gives CASSIDYSYNEQFF.

A single count supports this clone. This rearrangement joins TRBV2 to TRBJ1-1, with D possibly matching TRBD1 (6 bases). This CDR3 is built from 13 residues. The V end lost 10 bases, the J end lost 3 bases, and 15 bases lay between the germline ends. Germline V gives CDR1 SNHLY, CDR2 FYNNEI. The DNA of the CDR3 is TGTGCCACCTACCAGGACAGCCACACTGAAGCTTTCTTT. Encoded protein: CATYQDSHTEAFF. Variable domain in full (rest from reference TRBV2 and TRBJ1-1): EPEVTQTPSHQVTQMGQEVILRCVPISNHLYFYWYRQILGQKVEFLVSFYNNEISEKSEIFDDQFSVERPDGSNFTLKIRSTKLEDSAMYFCATYQDSHTEAFFGQGTRLTVV.

V usage is TRBV18 and J usage is TRBJ2-1, with a weak D call TRBD2 (5 bases). The CDR3 is made up of 19 amino acids. The ends were cut back, 3 bases at V and 0 bases at J, with 21 bases in the middle. CDR1 is KGHSH and CDR2 is LQKENI in the germline V gene. The CDR3 loop reads CASSPVIASSTSSYNEQFF. DNA of the CDR3: TGTGCCAGCTCACCGGTGATAGCGTCCTCTACTAGCTCCTACAATGAGCAGTTCTTC.

The chain joins TRBV7-8 to TRBJ2-5; 7 positions match TRBD2. With 4 bases clipped from V and 1 base from J, the junction kept 12 bases outside the gene matches. Germline CDR1 reads SGHVS; CDR2 reads FQNEAQ. The CDR3 runs to 17 residues. In DNA form, the CDR3 reads TGTGCCAGCAGCTCGCAGTTGGGGACTATATTCCAAGAGACCCAGTACTTC. Translated: CASSSQLGTIFQETQYF.

The chain links TRBV30 to TRBJ1-2; D is unclear. This CDR3 contains 10 residues. Trimming took off 5 bases at V and 6 bases at J, with 7 bases between the two ends. CDR1 is GTSNPN, CDR2 SVGIG, per germline (reference sequence). The CDR3 sequence is CAWAKNGYTF. CDR3 in DNA: TGTGCCTGGGCAAAGAATGGCTACACCTTC. The variable domain in full, with the rest retrieved from reference TRBV30 and TRBJ1-2, is SQTIHQWPATLVQPVGSPLSLECTVEGTSNPNLYWYRQAAGRGLQLLFYSVGIGQISSEVPQNLSASRPQDRQFILSSKKLLLSDSGFYLCAWAKNGYTFGSGTRLTVV.

The chain recombines TRBV7-3 with TRBJ2-1; TRBD2 aligns across 11 bases. Trimming cost V 5 bases and J 3 bases; bases outside gene matches: 6. Germline-derived CDR1 and CDR2 are SGHTA and FQGTGA. The CDR3 contains 16 residues. This CDR3 is CASSPTGTSGYNEQFF. CDR3 nucleotides: TGTGCCAGCAGCCCGACGGGGACTAGCGGCTACAATGAGCAGTTCTTC.

The CDR3 sequence is CASSSQGIYEQYF. The CDR3 nucleotides read TGTGCCAGCAGTAGCCAGGGTATCTACGAGCAGTACTTC. The gene calls are TRBV2 and TRBJ2-7; D possibly corresponds to TRBD1 (5 bases). V lost 5 bases and J 3 bases, leaving 11 bases between the germline ends. Germline V gives CDR1 SNHLY, CDR2 FYNNEI. This CDR3 contains 13 residues.